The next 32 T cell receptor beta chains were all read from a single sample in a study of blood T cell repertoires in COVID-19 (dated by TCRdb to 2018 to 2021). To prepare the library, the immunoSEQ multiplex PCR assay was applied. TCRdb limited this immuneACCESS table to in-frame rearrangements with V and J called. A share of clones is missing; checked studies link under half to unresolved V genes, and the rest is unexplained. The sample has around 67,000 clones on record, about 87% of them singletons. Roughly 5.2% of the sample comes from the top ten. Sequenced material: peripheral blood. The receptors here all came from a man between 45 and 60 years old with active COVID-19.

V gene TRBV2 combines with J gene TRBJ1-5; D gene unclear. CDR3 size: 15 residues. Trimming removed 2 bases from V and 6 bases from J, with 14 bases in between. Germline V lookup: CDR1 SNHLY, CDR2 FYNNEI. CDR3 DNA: TGTGCCAGCAGTGAAATGTTAGGAGAAGGTCAGCCCCAGCATTTT. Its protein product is CASSEMLGEGQPQHF.

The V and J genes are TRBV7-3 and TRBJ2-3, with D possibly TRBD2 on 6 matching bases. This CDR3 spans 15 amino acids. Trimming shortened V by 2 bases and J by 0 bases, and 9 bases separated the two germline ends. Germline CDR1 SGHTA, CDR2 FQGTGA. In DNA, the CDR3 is TGTGCCAGCAGCTTAGGGGACTTGAGCACAGATACGCAGTATTTT. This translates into CASSLGDLSTDTQYF.

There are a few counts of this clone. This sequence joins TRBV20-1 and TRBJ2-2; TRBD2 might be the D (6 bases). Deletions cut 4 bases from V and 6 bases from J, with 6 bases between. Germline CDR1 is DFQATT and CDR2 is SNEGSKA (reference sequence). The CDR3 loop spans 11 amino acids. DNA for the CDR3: TGCAGTGCTAAGCGGGCCGGGGAGCTGTTTTTT. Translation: CSAKRAGELFF.

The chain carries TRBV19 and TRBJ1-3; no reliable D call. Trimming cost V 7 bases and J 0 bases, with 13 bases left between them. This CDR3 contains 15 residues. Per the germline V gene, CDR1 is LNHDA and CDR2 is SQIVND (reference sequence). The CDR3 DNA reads TGTGCCAGTATGGCGGTGCTCGGCTCTGGAAACACCATATATTTT. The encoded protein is CASMAVLGSGNTIYF.

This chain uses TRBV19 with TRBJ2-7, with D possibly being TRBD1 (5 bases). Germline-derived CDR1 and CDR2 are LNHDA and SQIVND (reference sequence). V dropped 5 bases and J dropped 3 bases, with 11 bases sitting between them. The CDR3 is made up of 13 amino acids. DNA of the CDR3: TGTGCCAGTAGTGCTGACAGCTACTACGAGCAGTACTTC. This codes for CASSADSYYEQYF.

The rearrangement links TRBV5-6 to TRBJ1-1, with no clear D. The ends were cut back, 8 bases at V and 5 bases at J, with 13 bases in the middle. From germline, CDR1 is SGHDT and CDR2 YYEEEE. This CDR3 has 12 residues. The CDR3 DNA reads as TGTGCCAGTTCCCGCCGGGGAACTGAAGCTTTCTTT. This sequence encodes CASSRRGTEAFF.

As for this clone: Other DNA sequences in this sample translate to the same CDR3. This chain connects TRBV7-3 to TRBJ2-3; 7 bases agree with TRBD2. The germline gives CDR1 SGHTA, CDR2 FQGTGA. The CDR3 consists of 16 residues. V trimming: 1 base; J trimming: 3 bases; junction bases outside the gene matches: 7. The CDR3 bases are TGTGCCAGCAGCTTAAGGTCGGGAGGTGGGACAGATACGCAGTATTTT. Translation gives CASSLRSGGGTDTQYF.

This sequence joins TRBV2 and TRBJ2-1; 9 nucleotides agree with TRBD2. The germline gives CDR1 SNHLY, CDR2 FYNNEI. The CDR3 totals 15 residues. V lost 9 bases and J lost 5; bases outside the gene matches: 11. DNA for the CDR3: TGTGCCAGACGGCATCGAGGGACTAGCAACAATGAGCAGTTCTTC. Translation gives CARRHRGTSNNEQFF.

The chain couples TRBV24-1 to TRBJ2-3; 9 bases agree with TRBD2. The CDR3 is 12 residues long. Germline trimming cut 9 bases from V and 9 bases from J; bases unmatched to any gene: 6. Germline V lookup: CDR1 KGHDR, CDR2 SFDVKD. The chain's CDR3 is CATSLAGATQYF. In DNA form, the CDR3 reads TGTGCCACCTCTTTAGCGGGAGCGACGCAGTATTTT.

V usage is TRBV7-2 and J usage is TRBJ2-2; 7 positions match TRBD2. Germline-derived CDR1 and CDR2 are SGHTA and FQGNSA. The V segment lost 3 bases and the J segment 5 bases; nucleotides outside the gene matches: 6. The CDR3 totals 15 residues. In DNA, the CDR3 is TGTGCCAGCAGCTTTAGCGGACTAGGTACCGGGGAGCTGTTTTTT. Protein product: CASSFSGLGTGELFF.

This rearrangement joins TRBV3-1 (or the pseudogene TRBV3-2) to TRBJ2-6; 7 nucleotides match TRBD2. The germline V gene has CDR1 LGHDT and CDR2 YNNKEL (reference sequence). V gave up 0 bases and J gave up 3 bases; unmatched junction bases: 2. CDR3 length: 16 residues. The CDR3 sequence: CASSQDAGVGANVLTF. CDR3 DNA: TGTGCCAGCAGCCAAGATGCGGGGGTTGGGGCCAACGTCCTGACTTTC.

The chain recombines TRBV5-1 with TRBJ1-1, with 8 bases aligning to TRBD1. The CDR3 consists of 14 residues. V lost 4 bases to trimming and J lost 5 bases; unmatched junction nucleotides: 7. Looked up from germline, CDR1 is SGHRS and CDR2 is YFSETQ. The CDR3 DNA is TGCGCCAGCAGCAACGGGGACAGGAGGACTGAAGCTTTCTTT. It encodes CASSNGDRRTEAFF. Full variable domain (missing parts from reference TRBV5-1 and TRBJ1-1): KAGVTQTPRYLIKTRGQQVTLSCSPISGHRSVSWYQQTPGQGLQFLFEYFSETQRNKGNFPGRFSGRQFSNSRSEMNVSTLELGDSALYLCASSNGDRRTEAFFGQGTRLTVV.

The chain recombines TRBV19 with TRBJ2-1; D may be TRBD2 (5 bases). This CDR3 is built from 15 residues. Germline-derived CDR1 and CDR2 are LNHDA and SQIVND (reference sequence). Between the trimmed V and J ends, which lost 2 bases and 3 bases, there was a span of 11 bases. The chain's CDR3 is CASSISLENYNEQFF. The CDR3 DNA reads TGTGCCAGTAGTATATCACTAGAAAACTACAATGAGCAGTTCTTC.

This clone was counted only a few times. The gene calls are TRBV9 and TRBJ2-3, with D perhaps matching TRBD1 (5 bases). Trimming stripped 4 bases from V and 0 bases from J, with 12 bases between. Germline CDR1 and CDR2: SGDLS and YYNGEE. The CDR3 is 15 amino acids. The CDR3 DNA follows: TGTGCCAGCAGCCCCTCGACAGCTAGCACAGATACGCAGTATTTT. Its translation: CASSPSTASTDTQYF.

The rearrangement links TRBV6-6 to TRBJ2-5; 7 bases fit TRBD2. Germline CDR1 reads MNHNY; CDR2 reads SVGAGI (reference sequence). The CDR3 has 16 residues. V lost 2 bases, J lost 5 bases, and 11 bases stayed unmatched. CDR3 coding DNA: TGTGCCAGCAGTTACCCCTCCGCGGGAGTTCGGGAGACCCAGTACTTC. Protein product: CASSYPSAGVRETQYF.

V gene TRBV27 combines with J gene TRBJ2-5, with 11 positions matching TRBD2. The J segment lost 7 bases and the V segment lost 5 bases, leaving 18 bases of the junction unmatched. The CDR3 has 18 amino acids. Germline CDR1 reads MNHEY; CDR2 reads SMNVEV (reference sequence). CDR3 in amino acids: CASSTQTSGTLSRGTQYF. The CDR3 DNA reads TGTGCCAGCAGTACGCAGACTAGCGGGACTCTAAGCCGGGGGACCCAGTACTTC.

This CDR3 is CASSRTGRLADVYEQYF. For the CDR3, the DNA is TGCGCCAGCAGTAGGACAGGGAGGCTAGCGGACGTATACGAGCAGTACTTC. The J gene is TRBJ2-7, the V gene TRBV5-1, with TRBD1 as a possible D gene (8 bases). There are 17 residues in the CDR3. Germline V lookup: CDR1 SGHRS, CDR2 YFSETQ. Deletions cut 5 bases from V and 4 bases from J, with 25 bases between.

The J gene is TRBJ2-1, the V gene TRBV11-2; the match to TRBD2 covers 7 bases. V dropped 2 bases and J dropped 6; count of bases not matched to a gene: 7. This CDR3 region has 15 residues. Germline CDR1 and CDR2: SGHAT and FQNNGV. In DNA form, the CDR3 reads TGTGCCAGCAGCTTACAGTCTAGCGGCGGCAATGAGCAGTTCTTC. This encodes CASSLQSSGGNEQFF.

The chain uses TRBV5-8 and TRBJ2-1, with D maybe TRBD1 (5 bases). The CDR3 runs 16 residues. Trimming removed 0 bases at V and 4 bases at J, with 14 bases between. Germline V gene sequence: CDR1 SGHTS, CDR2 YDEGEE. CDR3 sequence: CASSLVGNRQYNEQFF. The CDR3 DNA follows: TGTGCCAGCAGCTTGGTGGGTAACAGACAGTACAATGAGCAGTTCTTC.

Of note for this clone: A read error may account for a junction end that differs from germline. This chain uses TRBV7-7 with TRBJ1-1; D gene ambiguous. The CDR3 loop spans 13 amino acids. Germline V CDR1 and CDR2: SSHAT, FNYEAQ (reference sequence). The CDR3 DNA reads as TGTGCTAGCAGCCTGGGCCAGAACACTGAAGCTTTCTTT. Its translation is CASSLGQNTEAFF.

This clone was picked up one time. Written as DNA, the CDR3 is TGTGCCATCAGTGAGGGGACAGGGCTGAAAGAGACCCAGTACTTC. Its translation: CAISEGTGLKETQYF. This chain connects TRBV10-3 to TRBJ2-5; 9 nucleotides line up with TRBD1. Per germline, CDR1 ENHRY and CDR2 SYGVKD. CDR3 size: 15 residues. J gave up 3 bases and V 2 bases, and 4 bases lay outside the gene matches.

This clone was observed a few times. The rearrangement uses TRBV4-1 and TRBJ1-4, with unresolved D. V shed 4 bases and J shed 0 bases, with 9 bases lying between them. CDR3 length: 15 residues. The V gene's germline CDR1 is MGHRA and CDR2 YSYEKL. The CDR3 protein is CASSLDSPTNEKLFF. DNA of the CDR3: TGCGCCAGCAGCCTCGACTCTCCAACTAATGAAAAACTGTTTTTT.

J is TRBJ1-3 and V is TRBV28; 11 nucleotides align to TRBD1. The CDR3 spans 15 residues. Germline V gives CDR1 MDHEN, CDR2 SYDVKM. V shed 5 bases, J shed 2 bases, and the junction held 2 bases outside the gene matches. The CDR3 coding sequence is TGTGCCAGCAGTCGGACAGGGGGCACTGGAAACACCATATATTTT. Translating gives CASSRTGGTGNTIYF.

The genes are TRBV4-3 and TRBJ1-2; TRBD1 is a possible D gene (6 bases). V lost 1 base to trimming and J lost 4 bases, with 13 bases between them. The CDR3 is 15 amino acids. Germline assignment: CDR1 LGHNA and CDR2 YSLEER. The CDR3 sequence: CASSQAEGEGYGYTF. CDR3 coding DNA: TGCGCCAGCAGCCAAGCCGAGGGGGAGGGCTATGGCTACACCTTC.

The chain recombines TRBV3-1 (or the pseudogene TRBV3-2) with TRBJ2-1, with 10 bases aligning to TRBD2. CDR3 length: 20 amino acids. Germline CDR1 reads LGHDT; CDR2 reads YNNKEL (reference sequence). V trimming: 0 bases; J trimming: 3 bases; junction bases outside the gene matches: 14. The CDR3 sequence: CASSQDWASGSSGLYNEQFF. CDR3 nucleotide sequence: TGTGCCAGCAGCCAAGATTGGGCTAGCGGGAGTTCTGGGCTCTACAATGAGCAGTTCTTC.

For the CDR3, the DNA is TGTGCCAGCAAATTGGGGGGGAAGGCTGAAGCTTTCTTT. Translated, it gives CASKLGGKAEAFF. This sequence joins TRBV2 and TRBJ1-1; a possible D gene is TRBD1 (5 bases). Germline-derived CDR1 and CDR2 are SNHLY and FYNNEI. This CDR3 region has 13 residues. V lost 7 bases, J lost 6 bases, and 15 bases lay in between.

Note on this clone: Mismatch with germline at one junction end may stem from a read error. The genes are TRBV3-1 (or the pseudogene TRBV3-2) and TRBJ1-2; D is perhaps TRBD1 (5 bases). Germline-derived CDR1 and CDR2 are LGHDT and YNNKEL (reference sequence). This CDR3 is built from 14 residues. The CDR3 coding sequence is TGTGCCAGCAGACAAGTGGGGGGACTCTATGGCTACACCTTC. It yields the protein CASRQVGGLYGYTF.

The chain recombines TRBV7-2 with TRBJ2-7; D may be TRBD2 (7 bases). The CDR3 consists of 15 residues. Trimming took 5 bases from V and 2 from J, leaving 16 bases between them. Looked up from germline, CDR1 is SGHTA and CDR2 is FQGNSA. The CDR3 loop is CASSLGGRVAYEQYF. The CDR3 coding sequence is TGTGCCAGCAGCCTGGGGGGGCGGGTTGCCTACGAGCAGTACTTC.

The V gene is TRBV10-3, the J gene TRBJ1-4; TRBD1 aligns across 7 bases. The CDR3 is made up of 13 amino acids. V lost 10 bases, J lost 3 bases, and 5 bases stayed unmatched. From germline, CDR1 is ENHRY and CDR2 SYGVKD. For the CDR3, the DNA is TGTGCCACCACCGGGACAGCTAATGAAAAACTGTTTTTT. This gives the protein CATTGTANEKLFF.

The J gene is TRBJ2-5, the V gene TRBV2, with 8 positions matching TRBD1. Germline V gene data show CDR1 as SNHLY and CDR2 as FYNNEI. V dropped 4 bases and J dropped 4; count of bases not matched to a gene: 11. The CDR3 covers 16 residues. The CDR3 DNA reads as TGTGCCAGCAGTGCAGGCTGGACAGGGAGGTTAGAGACCCAGTACTTC. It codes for CASSAGWTGRLETQYF.

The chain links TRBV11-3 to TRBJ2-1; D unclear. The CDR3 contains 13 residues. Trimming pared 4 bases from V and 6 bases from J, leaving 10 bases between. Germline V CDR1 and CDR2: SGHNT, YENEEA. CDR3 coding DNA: TGTGCCAGCAGCTCCTCACCGGTCAATGAGCAGTTCTTC. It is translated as CASSSSPVNEQFF.

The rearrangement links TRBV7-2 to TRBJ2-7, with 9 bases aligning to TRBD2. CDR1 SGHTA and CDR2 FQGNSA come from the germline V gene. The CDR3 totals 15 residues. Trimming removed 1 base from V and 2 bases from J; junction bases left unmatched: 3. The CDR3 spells CASSLELAGAYEQYF. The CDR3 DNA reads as TGTGCCAGCAGCTTAGAGTTAGCGGGGGCCTACGAGCAGTACTTC. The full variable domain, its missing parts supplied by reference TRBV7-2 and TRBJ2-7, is GAGVSQSPSNKVTEKGKDVELRCDPISGHTALYWYRQSLGQGLEFLIYFQGNSAPDKSGLPSDRFSAERTGGSVSTLTIQRTQQEDSAVYLCASSLELAGAYEQYFGPGTRLTVT.